The clone carrying this TCR beta chain was counted ten times or more. The record originates from a study of shared clonotypes between healthy human individuals. Study as a whole: The cohort had two women and a few men, ages 18 to 49. The study used three CD4 naive, three CD4 memory, two CD8 naive and one CD8 memory plate per donor.

Trimming removed 4 bases from V and 0 bases from J, with 9 bases in between. The CDR3 is 13 residues long. Germline V CDR1 and CDR2: GTSNPN, SVGIG (reference sequence). The table came from immunoSEQ multiplex PCR; TCRdb's copy has only in-frame clones and leaves some out. Counted here are over 950,000 clones, roughly 80% occurring once; the ten biggest clones make up 0.89%. The sample taken for sequencing was memory CD4+ T cells from PBMCs. Subset given: CD45RA-negative fraction. This chain connects TRBV30 to TRBJ1-2; D remains ambiguous. The TCR was taken from a man between 18 and 29 years old in good health. Some clones in this sample may be carry-over from other donors' samples. CDR3 nucleotide sequence: TGTGCCTGGATTGGGAGTCCTAACTATGGCTACACCTTC. Its protein is CAWIGSPNYGYTF.